Listed below are T cell receptor beta chains from one sample, sequenced in a study of shared clonotypes between healthy human individuals. Only in-frame clones appear in the TCRdb table, and some are missing; sequencing was by immunoSEQ multiplex PCR. Seen here are 1,100,000 or so clones, around 78% observed once, and the top ten hold more than 0.5%. The specimen was memory CD4+ T cells from PBMCs. Source of these receptors: a young man in good health. Some clones in this sample may be carry-over from other donors' samples. Each CDR3 is given with its conserved first and last residue. Fields, in order: clone size, J gene, V gene, D gene, CDR3 protein, CDR3 DNA. A D gene is named only where the DNA matches it firmly. Clone size is shown for a subset of rows, as once, few, many or a class of expanded clone.

NA | TRBJ1-2 | TRBV2 | NA | CAKAGQSYGYTF | TGTGCCAAAGCTGGACAGAGCTATGGCTACACCTTC
NA | TRBJ1-2 | TRBV28 | NA | CASSLSDGFSGDGYGYTF | TGTGCCAGCAGTTTATCGGACGGGTTCTCGGGGGACGGCTATGGCTACACCTTC
few | TRBJ1-5 | TRBV19 | TRBD1 | CASSSIRDRGLNSNQPQHF | TGTGCCAGTAGTTCAATCCGGGACAGGGGACTTAATAGCAATCAGCCCCAGCATTTT
NA | TRBJ2-3 | TRBV5-1 | NA | CASSFRDFSTDTQYF | TGCGCCAGCAGTTTTCGGGACTTTAGCACAGATACGCAGTATTTT
NA | TRBJ1-1 | TRBV2 | NA | CASSIQKGWTEAFF | TGTGCCAGCAGTATCCAAAAGGGTTGGACTGAAGCTTTCTTT
NA | TRBJ2-1 | TRBV7-3 | TRBD2 | CASSLMGLAGDNEQFF | TGTGCCAGCAGCTTAATGGGACTAGCGGGTGACAATGAGCAGTTCTTC
few | TRBJ1-1 | TRBV27 | NA | CASSLEGGTEAFF | TGTGCCAGCAGTTTAGAAGGGGGAACTGAAGCTTTCTTT
NA | TRBJ1-5 | TRBV29-1 | TRBD1 | CSVAGTGGQPQHF | TGCAGCGTTGCAGGGACAGGGGGGCAGCCCCAGCATTTT
NA | TRBJ2-7 | TRBV14 | TRBD2 | CASSHNGLAGGPRGEQYF | TGTGCCAGCAGCCACAACGGTCTAGCGGGAGGGCCCCGGGGCGAGCAGTACTTC
NA | TRBJ2-7 | TRBV4-1 | TRBD1 | CASSQTQGAQYEQYF | TGCGCCAGCAGCCAAACCCAGGGGGCTCAGTACGAGCAGTACTTC
NA | TRBJ1-2 | TRBV6-1 | TRBD1 | CASGQEPYGYTF | TGTGCCAGCGGACAGGAACCCTATGGCTACACCTTC
NA | TRBJ2-7 | TRBV5-1 | TRBD1 | CASSSTGMGYEQYF | TGCGCCAGCAGCTCGACAGGGATGGGCTACGAGCAGTACTTC
NA | TRBJ2-7 | TRBV6-5 | TRBD1 | CASSYSPTGGIYEQYF | TGTGCCAGCAGTTACTCGCCGACAGGGGGTATTTACGAGCAGTACTTC
NA | TRBJ2-1 | TRBV28 | TRBD2 | CASSFFGASGINNEQFF | TGTGCCAGCAGTTTTTTCGGCGCTAGCGGGATAAACAATGAGCAGTTCTTC
few | TRBJ2-7 | TRBV6-5 | TRBD2 | CASRGGRHEQYF | TGTGCCAGCAGGGGAGGGCGGCACGAGCAGTACTTC
NA | TRBJ2-7 | TRBV19 | NA | CASSWQLGGFYEQYF | TGTGCCAGTAGTTGGCAGCTGGGGGGTTTCTACGAGCAGTACTTC
NA | TRBJ2-1 | TRBV28 | NA | CASSLGYEQFF | TGTGCCAGCAGTCTCGGTTATGAGCAGTTCTTC
NA | TRBJ2-2 | TRBV7-8 | NA | CASSSRRPLGDTGELFF | TGTGCCAGCAGCTCCCGCAGGCCTTTGGGGGACACCGGGGAGCTGTTTTTT
NA | TRBJ2-3 | TRBV5-6 | NA | CASSWDGDTQYF | TGTGCCAGCAGCTGGGACGGAGATACGCAGTATTTT
NA | TRBJ2-2 | TRBV5-1 | NA | CASGGTANTGELFF | TGCGCCAGCGGTGGGACGGCGAACACCGGGGAGCTGTTTTTT
NA | TRBJ1-4 | TRBV5-1 | TRBD1 | CASSLGGTGIEKLFF | TGCGCCAGCAGCTTGGGTGGGACAGGGATTGAAAAACTGTTTTTT
NA | TRBJ2-3 | TRBV5-1 | TRBD2 | CASRTLAGGHEDTQYF | TGCGCCAGCAGAACCTTAGCGGGAGGGCATGAAGATACGCAGTATTTT
few | TRBJ1-3 | TRBV27 | NA | CASSSITDGFHSGNTIYF | TGTGCCAGCAGTTCTATAACTGACGGATTCCACTCTGGAAACACCATATATTTT
NA | TRBJ2-7 | TRBV10-1 | NA | CASTNPEGQGGPYEQYF | TGCGCCAGCACCAACCCCGAGGGCCAGGGGGGTCCCTACGAGCAGTACTTC
NA | TRBJ1-2 | TRBV18 | NA | CASSSDGYGYTF | TGTGCCAGCTCATCCGACGGATATGGCTACACCTTC
NA | TRBJ2-3 | TRBV7-3 | TRBD2 | CASSPGLADTDTQYF | TGTGCCAGCAGCCCCGGACTAGCGGACACAGATACGCAGTATTTT
few | TRBJ2-7 | TRBV4-3 | NA | CASSQAHYYSYEQYF | TGCGCCAGCAGCCAGGCCCACTATTACAGCTACGAGCAGTACTTC
NA | TRBJ2-6 | TRBV5-1 | NA | CASSRGSGDYSGANVLTF | TGCGCCAGCAGTCGGGGGTCAGGGGACTACTCTGGGGCCAACGTCCTGACTTTC
NA | TRBJ1-1 | TRBV18 | NA | CASCKGGVPEAFF | TGTGCCAGCTGTAAGGGGGGAGTTCCTGAAGCTTTCTTT
NA | TRBJ2-5 | TRBV7-9 | TRBD2 | CASSSPGLAEALVETQYF | TGTGCCAGCAGCTCACCGGGACTAGCGGAGGCCTTGGTAGAGACCCAGTACTTC
NA | TRBJ2-2 | TRBV7-8 | NA | CASSLELAVGELFF | TGTGCCAGCAGCTTAGAACTAGCAGTCGGGGAGCTGTTTTTT
NA | TRBJ1-2 | TRBV14 | NA | CASSHGRVEFGGYTF | TGTGCCAGCAGCCACGGCAGGGTGGAATTCGGCGGCTACACCTTC